Sequencing of this T cell receptor (beta chain) was carried out in a study of tumor-infiltrating lymphocytes in oesophageal squamous cell carcinoma. This clonotype came up a few times. The CDR3 end shows no conserved phenylalanine or tryptophan, and so a read error is likely. The DNA is omitted, as the CDR3 cannot be located on it reliably, and the CDR3 follows TCRdb's listing. TCRdb ran MiXCR on the PCR reads and lists one entry per CDR3 protein. The profile shows about 3,800 distinct CDR3 sequences, approximately 19% of them singletons. Looked up from germline, CDR1 is SGHVS and CDR2 is FNYEAQ. The CDR3 comprises 8 residues, both ends counted.

Sequenced input: normal esophageal tissue next to the tumor. This clonotype was sampled from a male donor with esophageal squamous cell carcinoma. This sequence joins TRBV7-6 and TRBJ2-5; the table's D call TRBD2 went unverified against the DNA. This CDR3 reads CASKTGLS.